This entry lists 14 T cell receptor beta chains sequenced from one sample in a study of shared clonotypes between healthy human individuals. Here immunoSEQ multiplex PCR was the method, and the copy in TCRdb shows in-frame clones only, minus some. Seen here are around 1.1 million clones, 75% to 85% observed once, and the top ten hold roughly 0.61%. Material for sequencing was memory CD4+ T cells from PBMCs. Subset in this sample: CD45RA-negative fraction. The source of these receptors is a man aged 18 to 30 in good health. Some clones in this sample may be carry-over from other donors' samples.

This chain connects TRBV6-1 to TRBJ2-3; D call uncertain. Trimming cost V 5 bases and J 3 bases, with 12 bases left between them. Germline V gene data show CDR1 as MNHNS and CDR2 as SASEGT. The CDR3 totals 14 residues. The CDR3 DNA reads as TGTGCCAGCAGTACCCGACCCGGTACAGATACGCAGTATTTT. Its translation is CASSTRPGTDTQYF.

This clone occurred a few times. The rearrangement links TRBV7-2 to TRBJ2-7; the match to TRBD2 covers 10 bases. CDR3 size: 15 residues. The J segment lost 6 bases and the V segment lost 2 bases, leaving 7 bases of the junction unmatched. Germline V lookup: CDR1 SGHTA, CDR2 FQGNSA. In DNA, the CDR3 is TGTGCCAGCAGCTTAATCGTGGCTAGCGGGAGCGAGCAGTACTTC. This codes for CASSLIVASGSEQYF.

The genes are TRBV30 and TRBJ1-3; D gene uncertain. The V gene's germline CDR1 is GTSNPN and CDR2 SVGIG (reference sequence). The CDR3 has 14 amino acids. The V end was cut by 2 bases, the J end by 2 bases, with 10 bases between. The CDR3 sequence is CAWSSIYPGNTIYF. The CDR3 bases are TGTGCCTGGAGTAGTATTTACCCTGGAAACACCATATATTTT.

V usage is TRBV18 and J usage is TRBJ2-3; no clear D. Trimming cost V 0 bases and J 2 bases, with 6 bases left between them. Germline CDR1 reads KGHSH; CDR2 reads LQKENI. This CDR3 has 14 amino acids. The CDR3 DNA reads TGTGCCAGCTCACCACCGGTGACCACAGATACGCAGTATTTT. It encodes CASSPPVTTDTQYF.

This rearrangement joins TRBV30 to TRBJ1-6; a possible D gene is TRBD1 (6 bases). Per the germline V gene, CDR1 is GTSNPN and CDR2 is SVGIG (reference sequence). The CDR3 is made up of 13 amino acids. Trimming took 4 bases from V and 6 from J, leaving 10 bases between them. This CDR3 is CAWTGTPNSPLHF. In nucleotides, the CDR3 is TGTGCCTGGACCGGGACACCTAATTCACCCCTCCACTTT.

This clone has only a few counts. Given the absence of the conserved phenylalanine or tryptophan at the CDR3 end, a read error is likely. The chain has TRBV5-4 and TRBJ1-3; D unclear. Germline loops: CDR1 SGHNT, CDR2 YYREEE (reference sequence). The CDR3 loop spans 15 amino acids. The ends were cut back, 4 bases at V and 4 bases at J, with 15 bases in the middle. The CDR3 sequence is CASSPEPTEGNTIYS. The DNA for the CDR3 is TGTGCCAGCAGCCCGGAACCTACAGAGGGAAACACCATATATTCT.

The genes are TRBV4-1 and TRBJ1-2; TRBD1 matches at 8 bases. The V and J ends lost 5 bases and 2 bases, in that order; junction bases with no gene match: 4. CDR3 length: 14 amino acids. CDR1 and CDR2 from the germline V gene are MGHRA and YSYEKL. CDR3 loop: CASSSDRANYGYTF. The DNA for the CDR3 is TGCGCCAGCAGCTCGGACAGGGCCAACTATGGCTACACCTTC.

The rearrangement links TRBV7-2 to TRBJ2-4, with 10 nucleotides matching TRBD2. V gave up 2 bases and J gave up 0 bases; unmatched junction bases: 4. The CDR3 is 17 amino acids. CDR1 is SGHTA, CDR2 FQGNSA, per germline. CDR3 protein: CASSLMLAGEAKNIQYF. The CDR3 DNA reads TGTGCCAGCAGCTTAATGCTAGCGGGAGAAGCCAAAAACATTCAGTACTTC.

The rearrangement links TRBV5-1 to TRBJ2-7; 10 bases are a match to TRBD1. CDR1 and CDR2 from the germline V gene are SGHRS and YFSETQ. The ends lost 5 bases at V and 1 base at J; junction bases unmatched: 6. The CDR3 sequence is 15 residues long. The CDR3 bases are TGCGCCAGCAGTCAAGGGGGACAGGGGTCCTACGAGCAGTACTTC. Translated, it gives CASSQGGQGSYEQYF.

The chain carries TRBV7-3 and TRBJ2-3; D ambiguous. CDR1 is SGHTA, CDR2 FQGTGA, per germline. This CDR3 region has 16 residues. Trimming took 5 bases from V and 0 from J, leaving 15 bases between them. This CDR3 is CASSPNYGRSTDTQYF. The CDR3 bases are TGTGCCAGCAGCCCCAATTACGGGCGTAGCACAGATACGCAGTATTTT.

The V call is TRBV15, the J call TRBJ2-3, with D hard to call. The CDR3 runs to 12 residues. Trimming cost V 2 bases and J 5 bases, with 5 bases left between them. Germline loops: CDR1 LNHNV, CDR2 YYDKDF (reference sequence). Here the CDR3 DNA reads TGTGCCACCAGCAGACAACGAGATACGCAGTATTTT. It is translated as CATSRQRDTQYF.

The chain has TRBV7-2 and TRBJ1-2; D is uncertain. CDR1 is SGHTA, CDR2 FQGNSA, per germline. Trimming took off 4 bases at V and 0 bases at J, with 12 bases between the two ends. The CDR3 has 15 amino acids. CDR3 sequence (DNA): TGTGCCAGCAGCTCCTCCCCGGCGGCTAACTATGGCTACACCTTC. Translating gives CASSSSPAANYGYTF.

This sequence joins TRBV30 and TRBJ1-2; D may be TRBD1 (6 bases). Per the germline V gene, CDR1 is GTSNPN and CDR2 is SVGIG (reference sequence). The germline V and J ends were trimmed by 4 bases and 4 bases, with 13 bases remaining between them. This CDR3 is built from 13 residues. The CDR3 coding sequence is TGTGCCTGGAAAAACCAGGGGATCTATGGCTACACCTTC. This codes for CAWKNQGIYGYTF.

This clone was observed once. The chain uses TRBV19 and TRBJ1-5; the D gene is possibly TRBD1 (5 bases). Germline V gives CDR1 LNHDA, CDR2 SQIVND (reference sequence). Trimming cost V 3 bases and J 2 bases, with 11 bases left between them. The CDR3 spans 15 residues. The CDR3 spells CASSIGGVGNQPQHF. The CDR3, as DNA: TGTGCCAGTAGTATTGGGGGGGTCGGCAATCAGCCCCAGCATTTT.